The 26 T cell receptor beta chains below all came from one sample that was sequenced in a study of blood T cell repertoires in COVID-19 (TCRdb year 2020). Libraries were constructed by the immunoSEQ multiplex PCR assay. The table comes from immuneACCESS by way of TCRdb, which keeps in-frame sequences with V and J called. Part of the clones is missing from these tables; in studies checked, under half for an unresolved V gene and the rest for unknown reasons. The sample table lists 200,000 or so clones, 80% of them with a count of one. Roughly 5% of the sample belongs to the ten largest clones. Sequenced input: peripheral blood. All receptors come from a human donor in a cohort sampled during active COVID-19.

This sequence joins TRBV5-1 and TRBJ1-1, with D possibly TRBD1 on 6 matching bases. Trimming removed 6 bases from V and 6 bases from J, with 18 bases in between. This CDR3 comprises 14 residues. CDR1 and CDR2 (germline): SGHRS, YFSETQ. The CDR3 DNA sequence: TGCGCCAGCACCGGAGACAGGTTAACGGCTGAAGCTTTCTTT. Its protein is CASTGDRLTAEAFF.

The rearrangement uses TRBV19 and TRBJ2-5, with D possibly matching TRBD2 (5 bases). This CDR3 contains 12 residues. With 10 bases removed from V and 2 bases from J, the gap between germline ends came to 11 bases. Germline CDR1 reads LNHDA; CDR2 reads SQIVND (reference sequence). The CDR3 reads CATRGMQETQYF. DNA of the CDR3: TGTGCCACTCGAGGGATGCAAGAGACCCAGTACTTC.

The rearrangement uses TRBV3-1 (or the pseudogene TRBV3-2) and TRBJ1-5, with 10 bases lining up with TRBD1. CDR1 and CDR2 from the germline V gene are LGHDT and YNNKEL (reference sequence). V gave up 4 bases and J gave up 5 bases; unmatched junction bases: 8. CDR3 length: 16 residues. This CDR3 is CASSLGQGVSDQPQHF. CDR3 sequence (DNA): TGTGCCAGCAGCCTAGGACAGGGGGTAAGCGATCAGCCCCAGCATTTT.

The chain has TRBV7-9 and TRBJ1-2, with 9 bases lining up with TRBD1. The CDR3 contains 13 residues. V lost 5 bases to trimming and J lost 8 bases; unmatched junction nucleotides: 6. Germline assignment: CDR1 SEHNR and CDR2 FQNEAQ (reference sequence). Here the CDR3 reads CASSPNRGQGYTF. The CDR3 DNA reads as TGTGCCAGCAGCCCAAACAGGGGGCAGGGCTACACCTTC.

The chain recombines TRBV29-1 with TRBJ2-7; TRBD2 matches at 8 bases. Germline CDR1 and CDR2: SQVTM and ANQGSEA. The J segment lost 4 bases and the V segment lost 4 bases, leaving 6 bases of the junction unmatched. There are 13 residues in the CDR3. CDR3 loop: CSVAGGTVYEQYF. DNA for the CDR3: TGCAGCGTTGCGGGAGGGACGGTGTACGAGCAGTACTTC.

This rearrangement joins TRBV12-3 or TRBV12-4 to TRBJ1-1, with D uncertain. With 0 bases removed from V and 4 bases from J, the gap between germline ends came to 6 bases. There are 13 residues in the CDR3. CDR3 coding DNA: TGTGCCAGCAGTTTAGCTCCGGGCACTGAAGCTTTCTTT. Protein sequence: CASSLAPGTEAFF.

This clone was counted only a few times. The chain carries TRBV28 and TRBJ2-7, with D perhaps matching TRBD2 (5 bases). The CDR3 has 13 amino acids. V lost 5 bases and J lost 3, with 11 bases in between. The germline V gene has CDR1 MDHEN and CDR2 SYDVKM. The CDR3 region is CASSLRTLYEQYF. The CDR3 DNA reads TGTGCCAGCAGTCTCCGGACTCTCTACGAGCAGTACTTC.

V usage is TRBV7-2 and J usage is TRBJ1-6; weak D call: TRBD1 (5 bases). The V and J ends lost 4 bases and 0 bases respectively, with 16 bases between them. The CDR3 totals 18 residues. Germline V gene sequence: CDR1 SGHTA, CDR2 FQGNSA. This CDR3 reads CASSYRTLPSSYNSPLHF. The CDR3 DNA reads as TGTGCCAGCAGCTACCGGACACTACCGAGCTCCTATAATTCACCCCTCCACTTT. Filled out from reference TRBV7-2 and TRBJ1-6, the complete variable domain reads GAGVSQSPSNKVTEKGKDVELRCDPISGHTALYWYRQSLGQGLEFLIYFQGNSAPDKSGLPSDRFSAERTGGSVSTLTIQRTQQEDSAVYLCASSYRTLPSSYNSPLHFGNGTRLTVT.

V is TRBV24-1 and J is TRBJ2-7; no clear D gene. The CDR3 extends over 14 amino acids. V lost 4 bases to trimming and J lost 0 bases, with 9 bases between them. CDR1 KGHDR and CDR2 SFDVKD come from the germline V gene. The CDR3 DNA reads TGTGCCACCAGTGAGGCAGGTAACTCCTACGAGCAGTACTTC. It is translated as CATSEAGNSYEQYF.

This sequence joins TRBV19 and TRBJ2-7, with a possible D match to TRBD2 (6 bases). Germline CDR1 reads LNHDA; CDR2 reads SQIVND (reference sequence). The CDR3 totals 14 residues. The V end was cut by 5 bases, the J end by 2 bases, with 13 bases between. The CDR3 sequence is CASSSSGLAYEQYF. CDR3 in DNA: TGTGCCAGTAGTTCCTCGGGACTCGCCTACGAGCAGTACTTC.

V is TRBV1 and J is TRBJ2-6; the table assigns TRBD2, which was not confirmed against the DNA. TRBV1 is recorded as a pseudogene. The CDR3 covers 15 residues. The CDR3 DNA reads as TGCACCAGCAGCCCCCTCGGGACTAGCCGTGAGGTCCTGACTTTC. Translation gives CTSSPLGTSREVLTF.

This clone was observed a few times. The rearrangement joins TRBV2 to TRBJ2-2; D remains ambiguous. Per germline, CDR1 SNHLY and CDR2 FYNNEI. The CDR3 covers 11 residues. The V end lost 8 bases, the J end lost 4 bases, and 5 bases lay between the germline ends. The CDR3 loop reads CASGVTGELFF. In DNA, the CDR3 is TGTGCCAGCGGAGTCACCGGGGAGCTGTTTTTT.

The chain recombines TRBV20-1 with TRBJ2-7, with a weak D call TRBD2 (5 bases). Germline V gene lookup returns CDR1 DFQATT and CDR2 SNEGSKA (reference sequence). V lost 3 bases and J 3 bases, leaving 18 bases between the germline ends. The CDR3 spans 15 residues. The CDR3 DNA reads TGCAGTGCTAGTACCCGGGTCCCCGAGGGCTACGAGCAGTACTTC. Its translation is CSASTRVPEGYEQYF.

The V and J genes are TRBV18 and TRBJ2-6; D ambiguous. V was cut by 2 bases and J by 7 bases, with 12 bases left in between. This CDR3 comprises 15 residues. Germline loops: CDR1 KGHSH, CDR2 LQKENI. Here the CDR3 DNA reads TGTGCCAGCTCACCAGTCCAGACTCCTGCCAACGTCCTGACTTTC. This translates into CASSPVQTPANVLTF.

This chain joins TRBV6-5 and TRBJ1-5, with 8 bases aligning to TRBD1. This CDR3 is built from 14 residues. J was trimmed by 7 bases and V by 2 bases; bases with no gene match: 4. Germline V gene lookup returns CDR1 MNHEY and CDR2 SVGAGI. CDR3 loop: CASSYRQGKQPQHF. The DNA for the CDR3 is TGTGCCAGCAGTTACAGACAGGGGAAGCAGCCCCAGCATTTT.

This clone was seen only a few times. J is TRBJ2-1 and V is TRBV5-4; the match to TRBD2 covers 9 bases. This CDR3 contains 15 residues. Germline values: CDR1 SGHNT, CDR2 YYREEE (reference sequence). V dropped 4 bases and J dropped 6; count of bases not matched to a gene: 8. This CDR3 is CASSPGGSGGNEQFF. The CDR3 region has the DNA TGTGCCAGCAGCCCTGGCGGTAGCGGGGGCAATGAGCAGTTCTTC.

This chain joins TRBV13 and TRBJ1-3; possibly TRBD1 for D (6 bases). Germline loops: CDR1 PRHDT, CDR2 FYEKMQ (reference sequence). The CDR3 runs 14 residues. Trimming cost V 4 bases and J 2 bases, with 9 bases left between them. The CDR3 DNA reads as TGTGCCAGCAGCTCACAGGGAACTGGAAACACCATATATTTT. As protein: CASSSQGTGNTIYF.

The genes are TRBV6-5 and TRBJ2-7, with TRBD1 matching over 10 bases. The germline gives CDR1 MNHEY, CDR2 SVGAGI. The length of the CDR3 is 14 residues. The J segment lost 2 bases and the V segment lost 8 bases, leaving 6 bases of the junction unmatched. For the CDR3, the DNA is TGTGCCAGCTCGGACAGGGGGTTACCCTACGAGCAGTACTTC. Its protein is CASSDRGLPYEQYF.

The chain carries TRBV9 and TRBJ1-1, with D possibly being TRBD1 (6 bases). The CDR3 is 14 residues long. From germline, CDR1 is SGDLS and CDR2 YYNGEE. With 3 bases removed from V and 2 bases from J, the gap between germline ends came to 11 bases. The CDR3 coding sequence is TGTGCCAGCAGCGCGACACAGGGAAACACTGAAGCTTTCTTT. Amino acids: CASSATQGNTEAFF.

This clone was seen once. J is TRBJ1-5 and V is TRBV19; no clear D gene. Germline loops: CDR1 LNHDA, CDR2 SQIVND (reference sequence). This CDR3 is built from 15 residues. V dropped 3 bases and J dropped 5 bases, with 14 bases sitting between them. The CDR3 bases are TGTGCCAGTAGTATTGGCCGGAGTAGTCATCAGCCCCAGCATTTT. It codes for CASSIGRSSHQPQHF.

This clone has a single count. V is TRBV9 and J is TRBJ1-1, with D unresolved. V shed 4 bases and J shed 1 base, with 17 bases lying between them. This CDR3 has 16 residues. Per the germline V gene, CDR1 is SGDLS and CDR2 is YYNGEE. CDR3 loop: CASSNRGSAWNTEAFF. In DNA form, the CDR3 reads TGTGCCAGCAGCAACCGCGGGTCGGCGTGGAACACTGAAGCTTTCTTT.

The J gene is TRBJ1-6, the V gene TRBV6-5; D is unresolved. Germline V gene lookup returns CDR1 MNHEY and CDR2 SVGAGI. The V end was cut by 2 bases, the J end by 10 bases, with 9 bases between. CDR3 length: 13 residues. This CDR3 is CASSYLYGSPLHF. The DNA of the CDR3 is TGTGCCAGCAGTTACCTCTACGGGTCACCCCTCCACTTT.

This clone has only a few counts. The DNA of the CDR3 is TGTGCCAGTAGTATAGTGGCGGCCTCCGAGCAGTACTTC. This gives the protein CASSIVAASEQYF. The chain links TRBV19 to TRBJ2-7; D not certain. V lost 1 base and J lost 6, with 10 bases in between. The CDR3 covers 13 residues. Per the germline V gene, CDR1 is LNHDA and CDR2 is SQIVND (reference sequence).

This clone was detected once. The chain carries TRBV7-9 and TRBJ1-1; D is ambiguous. CDR1 SEHNR and CDR2 FQNEAQ come from the germline V gene (reference sequence). V lost 2 bases to trimming and J lost 4 bases, with 14 bases between them. The CDR3 extends over 15 amino acids. The CDR3 protein is CASSLQRSRGTEAFF. CDR3 nucleotide sequence: TGTGCCAGCAGCTTACAGAGGTCTCGGGGCACTGAAGCTTTCTTT.

This chain connects TRBV5-1 to TRBJ2-5; 7 bases are shared with TRBD1. The end of the DNA fits TRBJ2-7 better, so the J call may be wrong. The CDR3 totals 14 residues. Germline CDR1 is SGHRS and CDR2 is YFSETQ. The chain's CDR3 is CASSLGDSTYEQYF. CDR3 coding DNA: TGCGCCAGCAGCTTGGGGGACAGTACCTACGAGCAGTACTTC.

The rearrangement links TRBV5-7 to TRBJ1-2, with TRBD1 matching over 7 bases. TRBV5-7 belongs to the ORF category, with a function that is uncertain. The CDR3 sequence is 14 residues long. Trimming at V came to 4 bases and at J to 8 bases, leaving 11 bases not matched to a gene. The CDR3 is CASSGSRGRWGYTF. The CDR3 DNA follows: TGTGCCAGCAGCGGATCCAGGGGGAGGTGGGGCTACACCTTC.